This record covers a single T cell receptor beta chain. Its antigen is still unknown. The data stem from a study of T cell responses to AZD1222 COVID-19 vaccine. This table comes from immunoSEQ multiplex PCR, and its TCRdb copy is limited to in-frame clones, with some not included. The sample includes about 100,000 clones, nearly 95% of them seen just once. After removal of 10 bases from V and 4 bases from J, the junction contained 13 bases not matched to a gene. The CDR3 has 15 amino acids. Germline lookup yields CDR1 SEHNR and CDR2 FQNEAQ (reference sequence). Notes on the study in general: Among vaccine-associated CD4 TCRs, coverage spanned spike, with dominance at 160-218 and 743-854. The peak T cell response came first, and repertoires were sampled only after it.

This chain links TRBV7-9 with TRBJ2-1; 7 nucleotides match TRBD2. This material consisted of peripheral blood, taken on day 0 of AZD1222 vaccination. This receptor was identified in an adult in good health. The CDR3 DNA is TGTGCCACCGCTGTTTGGGCTAGCGGATACAATGAGCAGTTCTTC. Protein sequence: CATAVWASGYNEQFF.